Listed here are 24 T cell receptor beta chains from one sample, sequenced in a study of blood T cells in healthy people across ages. Using a J-beta primer mix together with a sample-barcoded 5' primer, a second PCR was run for about 6 to 11 cycles. TCRdb re-analysed the 5' RACE reads in MiXCR, keeping a single row per CDR3 protein. Counted here are 1,500,000 or so distinct CDR3 sequences, approximately 59% occurring once; the ten biggest clones make up roughly 6.3%. Sample: blood. These TCRs come from a man in his late teens or twenties in good health.

This chain joins TRBV6-2 or TRBV6-3 and TRBJ2-3; 7 nucleotides line up with TRBD2. This CDR3 is built from 16 residues. With V trimmed by 6 bases and J by 2 bases, 11 bases remained unmatched. CDR1 is MNHEY and CDR2 is SVGEGT in the germline V gene. The CDR3 loop is CASRTPAGDFTDTQYF. As DNA, the CDR3 is TGTGCCAGCAGAACCCCTGCGGGGGATTTCACAGATACGCAGTATTTT.

A few counts support this clonotype. The chain has TRBV5-1 and TRBJ2-7, with D tentatively TRBD1 (5 bases). CDR1 is SGHRS and CDR2 is YFSETQ in the germline V gene. V shed 3 bases and J shed 0 bases, with 16 bases lying between them. CDR3 length equals 16 residues. The CDR3 loop reads CASSSGFGFSSYEQYF. The DNA of the CDR3 is TGCGCCAGCAGCTCAGGGTTTGGCTTTAGCTCCTACGAGCAGTACTTC.

In its sample, this clonotype was seen once. V gene TRBV6-1 combines with J gene TRBJ2-5; D is perhaps TRBD1 (5 bases). The V end was cut by 7 bases, the J end by 11 bases, with 20 bases between. Germline V gene data show CDR1 as MNHNS and CDR2 as SASEGT. The CDR3 has 13 amino acids. CDR3 in DNA: TGTGCCAGCACCCAAGGGGTAGGGAATGAGCAGTACTTC. Translation gives CASTQGVGNEQYF.

The genes are TRBV5-1 and TRBJ2-5, with 8 nucleotides matching TRBD1. Germline V gene lookup returns CDR1 SGHRS and CDR2 YFSETQ. Trimming cost V 4 bases and J 2 bases; bases outside gene matches: 7. The CDR3 is 15 amino acids. CDR3 region: CASSPRYRGQETQYF. In nucleotides, the CDR3 is TGCGCCAGCAGCCCCCGCTACAGGGGGCAAGAGACCCAGTACTTC.

CDR3 loop: CATRTNTGELFF. The CDR3 coding sequence is TGTGCCACACGGACGAACACCGGGGAGCTGTTTTTT. The V gene is TRBV2, the J gene TRBJ2-2; D ambiguous. This CDR3 has 12 residues. V was shortened by 10 bases and J by 0 bases, with 6 bases between the two germline ends. The V gene's germline CDR1 is SNHLY and CDR2 FYNNEI.

The J gene is TRBJ2-7, the V gene TRBV4-1, with 8 positions matching TRBD1. Germline V CDR1 and CDR2: MGHRA, YSYEKL. V trimming: 1 base; J trimming: 6 bases; junction bases outside the gene matches: 5. The CDR3 totals 14 residues. CDR3 bases: TGCGCCAGCAGCCAAGGGACAGGGTCAAGCGAGCAGTACTTC. Translating it yields CASSQGTGSSEQYF.

The chain is built from TRBV6-1 and TRBJ2-7; 10 nucleotides align to TRBD2. Per the germline V gene, CDR1 is MNHNS and CDR2 is SASEGT. The CDR3 is made up of 14 amino acids. Trimming took 7 bases from V and 1 from J; bases not matched to a gene: 4. CDR3 DNA sequence: TGTGCCAGCACTTGGACTAGCGGTTCCTACGAGCAGTACTTC. Translation: CASTWTSGSYEQYF.

The chain links TRBV6-2 or TRBV6-3 to TRBJ2-3; 8 bases agree with TRBD1. The junction had 7 bases not matched to a gene; V was cut back by 0 bases and J by 2 bases. The CDR3 sequence is 17 residues long. CDR1 and CDR2 (germline): MNHEY, SVGEGT. CDR3 DNA: TGTGCCAGCAGTTACTCCTGGCAGGGGGCCGACACAGATACGCAGTATTTT. Protein sequence: CASSYSWQGADTDTQYF.

The chain has TRBV20-1 and TRBJ1-4, with D perhaps TRBD1 (5 bases). V shed 1 base and J shed 3 bases, with 9 bases lying between them. From germline, CDR1 is DFQATT and CDR2 SNEGSKA (reference sequence). The CDR3 covers 14 residues. CDR3 coding DNA: TGCAGTGCTAGAGGACGCAGGGCTAATGAAAAACTGTTTTTT. This sequence encodes CSARGRRANEKLFF.

J is TRBJ2-1 and V is TRBV12-3 or TRBV12-4; 9 bases line up with TRBD2. The CDR3 is 16 amino acids. V trimming: 6 bases; J trimming: 5 bases; junction bases outside the gene matches: 11. This CDR3 is CASSPVTSGGNNEQFF. The CDR3 DNA sequence: TGTGCCAGCAGCCCCGTGACTAGCGGAGGGAACAATGAGCAGTTCTTC.

Here the CDR3 reads CASSPPGLYYEQFF. The CDR3 DNA reads as TGTGCCAGCAGTCCCCCCGGGTTGTATTATGAGCAGTTCTTC. This sequence joins TRBV27 and TRBJ2-1, with D unclear. This CDR3 region has 14 residues. Trimming shortened V by 5 bases and J by 8 bases, and 16 bases separated the two germline ends. CDR1 and CDR2 (germline): MNHEY, SMNVEV (reference sequence).

V and J are TRBV2 and TRBJ2-3; D remains unclear. The CDR3 is made up of 15 amino acids. Germline CDR1 and CDR2: SNHLY and FYNNEI. The V and J ends lost 5 bases and 4 bases respectively, with 16 bases between them. CDR3 DNA: TGTGCCAGCAGTATAACCATACAACCTTCAGATACGCAGTATTTT. Its protein product is CASSITIQPSDTQYF.

The chain combines TRBV7-9 with TRBJ1-1; weak D call: TRBD1 (5 bases). The CDR3 is 18 residues long. Germline V gives CDR1 SEHNR, CDR2 FQNEAQ (reference sequence). Trimming removed 4 bases from V and 3 bases from J, with 24 bases in between. CDR3 nucleotides: TGTGCCAGCAGCTCATCACCCACAAGGCCTCGGGGGGACACTGAAGCTTTCTTT. This translates into CASSSSPTRPRGDTEAFF.

The chain employs TRBV10-2 and TRBJ2-1, with D possibly being TRBD2 (6 bases). The CDR3 spans 13 residues. The germline gives CDR1 WSHSY, CDR2 SAAADI. V was clipped by 7 bases and J by 13 bases, with 20 bases between them. This chain's CDR3 is CASNAGWGETQFF. The DNA for the CDR3 is TGCGCCAGCAATGCGGGGTGGGGGGAGACCCAGTTCTTC.

There are a few counts of this clonotype. The chain has TRBV6-5 and TRBJ2-7; the D is unclear. Deletions cut 5 bases from V and 2 bases from J, with 10 bases between. Germline CDR1 MNHEY, CDR2 SVGAGI. This CDR3 is built from 13 residues. For the CDR3, the DNA is TGTGCCAGCAGTCCCCGCGCTCCCTACGAGCAGTACTTC. This encodes CASSPRAPYEQYF.

The V and J genes are TRBV24-1 and TRBJ2-1; D perhaps matches TRBD1 (6 bases). V lost 2 bases, J lost 2 bases, and 18 bases lay in between. The CDR3 extends over 18 amino acids. Germline V lookup: CDR1 KGHDR, CDR2 SFDVKD. The chain's CDR3 is CATSDSPPPRGPYNEQFF. CDR3 bases: TGTGCCACCAGTGATTCCCCTCCGCCCAGGGGACCCTACAATGAGCAGTTCTTC.

This sequence joins TRBV29-1 and TRBJ2-3; D is unresolved. V was trimmed by 4 bases and J by 1 base, leaving 18 bases between them. The CDR3 extends over 16 amino acids. Germline V lookup: CDR1 SQVTM, CDR2 ANQGSEA. CDR3 region: CSVVGSVWPRTDTQYF. The CDR3 coding sequence is TGCAGCGTTGTTGGAAGCGTTTGGCCTCGCACAGATACGCAGTATTTT.

This clonotype has only a few counts. The chain employs TRBV15 and TRBJ2-1; D is possibly TRBD2 (6 bases). The germline V gene has CDR1 LNHNV and CDR2 YYDKDF (reference sequence). The V end lost 3 bases, the J end lost 5 bases, and 14 bases lay between the germline ends. The CDR3 runs to 15 residues. CDR3 nucleotide sequence: TGTGCCACCAGCAGGCCTAGCGAGATGAACAATGAGCAGTTCTTC. Translating it yields CATSRPSEMNNEQFF.

The chain employs TRBV7-2 and TRBJ1-2; D gene unclear. The CDR3 extends over 14 amino acids. V lost 5 bases, J lost 7 bases, and 17 bases lay in between. Germline values: CDR1 SGHTA, CDR2 FQGNSA. The CDR3 reads CASSPTVGSGGYTF. CDR3 nucleotide sequence: TGTGCCAGCAGCCCTACGGTGGGGTCGGGTGGCTACACCTTC.

Only a few counts were recorded for this clonotype. The V and J genes are TRBV20-1 and TRBJ1-1; TRBD1 agrees at 8 bases. The CDR3 is 13 amino acids. CDR1 and CDR2 (germline): DFQATT, SNEGSKA (reference sequence). After removal of 4 bases from V and 4 bases from J, the junction contained 5 bases not matched to a gene. The CDR3 DNA follows: TGCAGTGCTACAGGGGGCGCGAGCACTGAAGCTTTCTTT. It yields the protein CSATGGASTEAFF.

The gene calls are TRBV15 and TRBJ2-4; perhaps D is TRBD1 or TRBD2 (5 bases each). The J call is in doubt because the DNA end fits TRBJ2-7 better. CDR1 and CDR2 from the germline V gene are LNHNV and YYDKDF (reference sequence). The CDR3 spans 14 residues. The CDR3 nucleotides read TGTGCCACCAGCTTAGGGGACGGACCCTACGAGCAGTACTTC. Its protein is CATSLGDGPYEQYF.

This clonotype was counted between two and nine times. In nucleotides, the CDR3 is TGTGCCAGCAGTAACCGGGACAGGCAGTACTTC. Its protein product is CASSNRDRQYF. This rearrangement joins TRBV6-1 to TRBJ2-4; 8 bases line up with TRBD1. The CDR3 has 11 residues. V gave up 5 bases and J gave up 13 bases; unmatched junction bases: 4. The germline V gene encodes CDR1 MNHNS and CDR2 SASEGT.

This chain connects TRBV29-1 to TRBJ2-7, with 10 bases that match TRBD1. The closer fit of TRBJ2-5 to the DNA end suggests the J call may be wrong. Germline CDR1 is SQVTM and CDR2 is ANQGSEA. This CDR3 has 13 amino acids. CDR3 nucleotides: TGCAGCGTGGCGACAGGGGGCAGGGAGACCCAGTACTTC. It is translated as CSVATGGRETQYF.

The chain carries TRBV6-2 or TRBV6-3 and TRBJ1-5; no firm D call. Germline CDR1 MNHEY, CDR2 SVGEGT. Trimming removed 6 bases at V and 5 bases at J, with 14 bases between. The CDR3 runs 14 residues. CDR3 in amino acids: CASRPDNAYQPQHF. The CDR3, as DNA: TGTGCCAGCAGGCCCGACAACGCCTATCAGCCCCAGCATTTT.